This TCR beta chain was identified in a study of blood T cell repertoires in COVID-19. The repertoire was sequenced with immunoSEQ multiplex PCR; TCRdb's copy has only in-frame clones and lacks some. This sample carries approximately 61,000 clones, roughly 88% of them seen once, and the ten largest clones take about a fifth. The TCR comes from a woman aged 80 or over with active COVID-19. Material for sequencing was peripheral blood.

The DNA of the CDR3 is TGTGCCAGCAGCAGACCAATCGGACTAAGCCCCTACGAGCAGTACTTC. It yields the protein CASSRPIGLSPYEQYF. This chain connects TRBV6-2 or TRBV6-3 to TRBJ2-7; the D gene is possibly TRBD2 (6 bases). This CDR3 is 16 amino acids long. Between the trimmed V and J ends, which lost 6 bases and 2 bases, there was a span of 20 bases. Germline V gene sequence: CDR1 MNHEY, CDR2 SVGEGT.